This T cell receptor (beta chain) emerged from a study of immune characteristics of hereditary and idiopathic chronic pancreatitis. Sequencing was performed with immunoSEQ multiplex PCR; in TCRdb, only in-frame clones are kept and a portion is missing. The table includes 13,000 to 15,000 clones, roughly 80% detected once. This clone came up once. The antigen remains unidentified. Chronic pancreatitis tissue was collected during total pancreatectomy with islet autotransplantation. Findings and caveats of the study: Versus controls, both chronic pancreatitis groups showed increased diversity and reduced clonality. Immune findings may reflect disease duration, since tissue was only from TPIAT. Patients with more severe chronic pancreatitis had more productive TCR rearrangements. Hereditary versus idiopathic pancreatitis showed different Vbeta-Jbeta usage, including TRBV10, TRBV19, TRBV23, TRBV5.

The CDR3 runs 15 residues. The V end was cut by 8 bases, the J end by 1 base, with 18 bases between. V usage is TRBV6-7 and J usage is TRBJ2-7; the D gene is possibly TRBD2 (5 bases). TRBV6-7 is flagged as an ORF with uncertain function. This TCR was sampled from a human donor with chronic pancreatitis. The sample comprised pancreas tissue with hereditary chronic pancreatitis. The DNA of the CDR3 is TGTGCCAGCGCCTTTACTAGGGTTACATCCTACGAGCAGTACTTC. Translating gives CASAFTRVTSYEQYF.